The source of this T cell receptor beta chain is a study of control samples from healthy donors and cancer patients. Sequencing used immunoSEQ multiplex PCR; TCRdb keeps in-frame clones, though not all of them. Found here are about 85,000 clones, roughly nine tenths of them singletons; the top ten hold 7.6%. Material: blood. This TCR derives from a woman aged 55-69 years in good health.

The CDR3 region is CASSFREGAYEQYF. The CDR3 DNA is TGTGCCAGCAGTTTTCGAGAGGGGGCCTACGAGCAGTACTTC. The V call is TRBV6-2 or TRBV6-3, the J call TRBJ2-7; D is perhaps TRBD1 (6 bases). The CDR3 is made up of 14 amino acids. Trimming took 4 bases from V and 2 from J, leaving 12 bases between them. Germline-derived CDR1 and CDR2 are MNHEY and SVGEGT.